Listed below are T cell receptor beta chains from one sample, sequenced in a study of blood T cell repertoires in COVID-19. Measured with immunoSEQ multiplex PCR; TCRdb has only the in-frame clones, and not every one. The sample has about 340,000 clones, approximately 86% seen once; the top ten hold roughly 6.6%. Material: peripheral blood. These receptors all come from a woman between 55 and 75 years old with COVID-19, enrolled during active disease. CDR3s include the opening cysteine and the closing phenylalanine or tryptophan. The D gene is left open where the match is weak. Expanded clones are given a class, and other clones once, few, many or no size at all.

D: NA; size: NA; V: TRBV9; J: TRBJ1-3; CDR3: CASSPKGTRVGNTIYF; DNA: TGTGCCAGCAGCCCAAAGGGGACAAGAGTAGGAAACACCATATATTTT
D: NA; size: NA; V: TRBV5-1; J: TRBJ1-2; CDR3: CASSPGGQGRGYTF; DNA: TGCGCCAGCAGTCCCGGGGGGCAGGGTCGTGGCTACACCTTC
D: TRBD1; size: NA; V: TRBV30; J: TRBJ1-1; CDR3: CARTRQGMNTEAFF; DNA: TGTGCCCGGACCAGACAGGGTATGAACACTGAAGCTTTCTTT
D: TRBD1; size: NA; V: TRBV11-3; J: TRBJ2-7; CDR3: CASSTGQGVHYEQYF; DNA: TGTGCCAGCAGCACGGGACAGGGAGTTCACTACGAGCAGTACTTC
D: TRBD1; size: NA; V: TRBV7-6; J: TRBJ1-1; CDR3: CASSTGGTGRAEAFF; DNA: TGTGCCAGCAGCACCGGAGGGACAGGTAGGGCTGAAGCTTTCTTT
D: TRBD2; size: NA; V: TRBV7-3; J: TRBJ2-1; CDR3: CASSPTSGGAGEQFF; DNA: TGTGCCAGCAGTCCGACTAGCGGGGGGGCCGGTGAGCAGTTCTTC
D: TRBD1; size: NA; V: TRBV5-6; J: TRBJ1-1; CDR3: CASSPDRVNTEAFF; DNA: TGTGCCAGCAGCCCGGACAGGGTGAACACTGAAGCTTTCTTT
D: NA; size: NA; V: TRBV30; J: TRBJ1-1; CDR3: CAWSVRPRGGTEAFF; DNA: TGTGCCTGGAGTGTACGACCTCGGGGGGGCACTGAAGCTTTCTTT
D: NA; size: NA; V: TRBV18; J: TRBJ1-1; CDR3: CASLSGGGGTEAFF; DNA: TGTGCCAGCCTTTCCGGGGGGGGAGGCACTGAAGCTTTCTTT
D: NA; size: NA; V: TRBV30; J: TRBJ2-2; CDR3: CAGGALWDTGELFF; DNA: TGTGCAGGTGGGGCCCTCTGGGACACCGGGGAGCTGTTTTTT
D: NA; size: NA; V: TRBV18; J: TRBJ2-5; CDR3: CASSFSSEETQYF; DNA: TGTGCCAGCTCATTTTCTAGCGAGGAGACCCAGTACTTC
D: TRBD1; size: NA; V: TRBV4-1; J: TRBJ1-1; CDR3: CASSQDPPTGMNTEAFF; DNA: TGCGCCAGCAGCCAAGACCCTCCGACAGGGATGAACACTGAAGCTTTCTTT
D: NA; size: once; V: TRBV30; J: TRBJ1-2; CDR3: CAWSEGRVRGYGYTF; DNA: TGTGCCTGGAGTGAAGGCAGGGTGAGAGGCTATGGCTACACCTTC
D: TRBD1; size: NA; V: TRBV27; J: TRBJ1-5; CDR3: CASSARGLQPQHF; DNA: TGTGCCAGCAGCGCCAGGGGGCTTCAGCCCCAGCATTTT
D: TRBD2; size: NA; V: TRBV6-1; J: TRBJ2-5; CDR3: CASSEAFPGTSGGLRETQYF; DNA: TGTGCCAGCAGTGAGGCCTTTCCTGGGACTAGCGGGGGCCTAAGGGAGACCCAGTACTTC
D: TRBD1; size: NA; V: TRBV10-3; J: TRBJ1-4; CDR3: CAIRPGTGTTNEKLFF; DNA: TGTGCCATCAGGCCCGGGACAGGGACAACTAATGAAAAACTGTTTTTT
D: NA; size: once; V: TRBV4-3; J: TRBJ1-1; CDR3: CASSQGSGTEAFF; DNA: TGCGCCAGCAGCCAAGGATCCGGGACTGAAGCTTTCTTT
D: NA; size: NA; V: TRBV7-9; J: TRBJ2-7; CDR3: CASSTLTGEQYF; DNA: TGTGCCAGCAGCACCTTGACAGGCGAGCAGTACTTC
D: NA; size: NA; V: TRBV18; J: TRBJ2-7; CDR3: CASSSDLYTYEQYF; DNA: TGTGCCAGCTCATCCGACTTGTATACCTACGAGCAGTACTTC
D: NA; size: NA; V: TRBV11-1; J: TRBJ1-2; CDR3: CASSFAGGDYGYTF; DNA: TGTGCCAGCAGCTTCGCGGGAGGGGACTATGGCTACACCTTC
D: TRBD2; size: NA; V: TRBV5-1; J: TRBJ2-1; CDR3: CASSPRRTSGGYDEQFF; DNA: TGCGCCAGCAGCCCCCGGAGGACTAGCGGGGGGTATGATGAGCAGTTCTTC
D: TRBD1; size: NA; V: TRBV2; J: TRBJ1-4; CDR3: CASRTGTGGAKLFF; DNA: TGTGCCAGCAGGACCGGGACAGGGGGCGCAAAACTGTTTTTT
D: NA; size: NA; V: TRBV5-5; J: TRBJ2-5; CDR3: CASGTGQIQETQYF; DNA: TGTGCCAGCGGTACCGGACAGATCCAAGAGACCCAGTACTTC
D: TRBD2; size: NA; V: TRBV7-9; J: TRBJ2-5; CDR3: CASSPGLAGGQETQYF; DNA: TGTGCCAGCAGCCCGGGACTAGCGGGGGGCCAAGAGACCCAGTACTTC
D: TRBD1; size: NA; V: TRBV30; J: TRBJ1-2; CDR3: CAQKTGIDYGYTF; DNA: TGTGCCCAGAAGACAGGGATCGACTATGGCTACACCTTC
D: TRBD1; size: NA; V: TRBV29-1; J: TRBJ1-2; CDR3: CSVPTGGDGYTF; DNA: TGCAGCGTTCCGACAGGGGGCGATGGCTACACCTTC
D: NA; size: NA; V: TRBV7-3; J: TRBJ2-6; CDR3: CASSLSVSGANVLTF; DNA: TGTGCCAGCAGCTTAAGCGTTTCTGGGGCCAACGTCCTGACTTTC
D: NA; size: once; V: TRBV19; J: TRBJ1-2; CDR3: CASSLQGLSGYTF; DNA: TGTGCCAGTAGTTTACAGGGCCTAAGTGGCTACACCTTC